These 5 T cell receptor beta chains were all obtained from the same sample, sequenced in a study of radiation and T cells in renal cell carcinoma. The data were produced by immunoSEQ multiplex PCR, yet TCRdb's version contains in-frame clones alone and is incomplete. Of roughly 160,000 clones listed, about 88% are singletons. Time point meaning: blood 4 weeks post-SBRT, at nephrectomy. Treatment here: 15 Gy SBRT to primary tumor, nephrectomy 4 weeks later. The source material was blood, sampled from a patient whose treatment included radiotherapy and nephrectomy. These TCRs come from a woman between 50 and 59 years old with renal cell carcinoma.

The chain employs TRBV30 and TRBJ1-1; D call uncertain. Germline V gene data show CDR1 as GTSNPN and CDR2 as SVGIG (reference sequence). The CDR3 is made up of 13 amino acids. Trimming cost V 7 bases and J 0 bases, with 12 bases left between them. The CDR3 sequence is CASSNLVNTEAFF. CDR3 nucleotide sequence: TGTGCCTCCTCTAATTTGGTGAACACTGAAGCTTTCTTT.

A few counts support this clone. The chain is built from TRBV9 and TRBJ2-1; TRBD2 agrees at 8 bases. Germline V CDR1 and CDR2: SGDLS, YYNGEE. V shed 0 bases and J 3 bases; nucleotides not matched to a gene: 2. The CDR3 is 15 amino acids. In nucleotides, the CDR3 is TGTGCCAGCAGCGTAGCGAGCGGGGGCTACAATGAGCAGTTCTTC. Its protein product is CASSVASGGYNEQFF.

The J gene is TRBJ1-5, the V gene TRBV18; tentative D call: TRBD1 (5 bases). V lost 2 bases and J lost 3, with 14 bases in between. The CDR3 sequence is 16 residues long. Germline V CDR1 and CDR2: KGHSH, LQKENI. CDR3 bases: TGTGCCAGCTCACCATCCGCAGGGCGGAACAATCAGCCCCAGCATTTT. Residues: CASSPSAGRNNQPQHF.

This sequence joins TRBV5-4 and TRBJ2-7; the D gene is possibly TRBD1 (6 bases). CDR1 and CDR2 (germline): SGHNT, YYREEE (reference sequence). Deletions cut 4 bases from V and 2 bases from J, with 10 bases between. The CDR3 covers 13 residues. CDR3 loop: CASSPDRPYEQYF. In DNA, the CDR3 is TGTGCCAGCAGCCCCGACAGGCCCTACGAGCAGTACTTC. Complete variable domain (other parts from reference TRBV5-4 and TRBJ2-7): ETGVTQSPTHLIKTRGQQVTLRCSSQSGHNTVSWYQQALGQGPQFIFQYYREEENGRGNFPPRFSGLQFPNYSSELNVNALELDDSALYLCASSPDRPYEQYFGPGTRLTVT.

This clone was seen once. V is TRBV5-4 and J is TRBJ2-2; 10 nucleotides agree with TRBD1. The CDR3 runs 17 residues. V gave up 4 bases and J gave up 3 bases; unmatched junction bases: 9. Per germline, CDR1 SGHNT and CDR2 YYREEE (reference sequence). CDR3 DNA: TGTGCCAGCAGCCCCGCCGGGACAGGGGCCTACACCGGGGAGCTGTTTTTT. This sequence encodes CASSPAGTGAYTGELFF.